This T cell receptor beta chain came from a study of cytomegalovirus exposure and HLA in healthy donors. Losses at the gene ends were 6 bases for V and 2 bases for J; bases not matched to a gene: 11. The germline gives CDR1 SGHTA, CDR2 FQGNSA. CDR3 length: 16 residues. The PCR used 60 Vbeta and 13 Jbeta primers. Generated by immunoSEQ multiplex PCR, the TCRdb table keeps only in-frame clones and is missing some. The sample lists approximately 220,000 clones, over 70% occurring once. Nominally healthy donors provided the samples, though records likely missed some immune exposures. The clonotype was recovered from a boy aged 2 to 9 in good health and CMV-seronegative. The V call is TRBV7-2, the J call TRBJ2-3, with TRBD1 matching 7 bases. The sample consisted of PBMCs. CDR3 in amino acids: CASSPQDRVPTDTQYF. The CDR3 DNA is TGTGCCAGCAGTCCCCAAGACAGGGTTCCCACAGATACGCAGTATTTT. The full variable domain, rest sourced from reference TRBV7-2 and TRBJ2-3, is GAGVSQSPSNKVTEKGKDVELRCDPISGHTALYWYRQSLGQGLEFLIYFQGNSAPDKSGLPSDRFSAERTGGSVSTLTIQRTQQEDSAVYLCASSPQDRVPTDTQYFGPGTRLTVL.